A selection of T cell receptor beta chains follows, all from one sample in a study of T cells in localized non-small cell lung cancer. Assay used: immunoSEQ multiplex PCR; TCRdb lists only in-frame clones, some missing. The sample lists 10,000 to 15,000 clones, 86% occurring once. The sequencing used peripheral blood, collected before any cancer treatment. The receptors were gathered from a male donor at least 60 years old with stage III lung adenocarcinoma. The CDR3 runs from the conserved cysteine through the conserved F or W. A D gene is named only where the DNA matches it firmly. A clone size is listed for some rows: how often the clone was seen (once, few, many), or a class if it is expanded.

v_gene,d_gene,abundance,j_gene,CDR3nt,CDR3aa
TRBV15,-,-,TRBJ1-1,TGTGCCACCAGAAGAGATGGCAGGGACACTGAAGCTTTCTTT,CATRRDGRDTEAFF
TRBV7-9,-,-,TRBJ2-5,TGTGCCAGCAGCTTAGGGTTTCGGGTAAGGCAAGAGACCCAGTACTTC,CASSLGFRVRQETQYF
TRBV9,TRBD1,-,TRBJ1-1,TGTGCCAGCAGCGTTGTTTCGGGACAGGGGATAGGTGAAGCTTTCTTT,CASSVVSGQGIGEAFF
TRBV7-6,TRBD1,-,TRBJ1-1,TGTGCCAGCAGCCAGGGACAGGGAAGGGGCTCTGAAGCTTTCTTT,CASSQGQGRGSEAFF
TRBV6-1,TRBD2,few,TRBJ2-7,TGTGCCAGCAGTGTTGGGACTAGCGGGGGGACCTACGAGCAGTACTTC,CASSVGTSGGTYEQYF
TRBV5-6,TRBD1,-,TRBJ1-2,TGTGCCAGCAGCTTGTTAACAGGGGCGTCTTTCAGTGGCTACACCTTC,CASSLLTGASFSGYTF
TRBV14,-,-,TRBJ2-1,TGTGCCAGCAGCCAAATAACAGGGTCCTACAATGAGCAGTTCTTC,CASSQITGSYNEQFF
TRBV7-8,-,-,TRBJ2-6,TGTGCCAGCAGCCCGCGGTGGTGGACAAGACCGAGCTCTGGGGCCAACGTCCTGACTTTC,CASSPRWWTRPSSGANVLTF
TRBV5-1,-,-,TRBJ1-2,TGCGCCAGCAGCTTAGATGGGAACTATGGCTACACCTTC,CASSLDGNYGYTF
TRBV7-8,-,-,TRBJ1-1,TGTGCCAGCAGCTTAGTCGGGGGGGCGAGTATCACTGAAGCTTTCTTT,CASSLVGGASITEAFF
TRBV2,-,-,TRBJ2-2,TGTGCCAGCAGTGAGGGTTTCACCGGGGAGCTGTTTTTT,CASSEGFTGELFF
TRBV7-9,TRBD1,once,TRBJ1-2,TGTGCCAGCAGCAGGGGGCAGGGGGTTAGGAATGGCTACACCTTC,CASSRGQGVRNGYTF
TRBV13,-,-,TRBJ2-7,TGTGCCAGCAGCTTAGGTCGGTACTACGAGCAGTACTTC,CASSLGRYYEQYF
TRBV5-4,-,-,TRBJ1-3,TGTGCCAGCAGCCCAGCATTTGGCTCTGGAAACACCATATATTTT,CASSPAFGSGNTIYF
TRBV19,-,-,TRBJ1-1,TGTGCCAGTAGTATAGTGTTGAACACTGAAGCTTTCTTT,CASSIVLNTEAFF
TRBV6-5,-,-,TRBJ1-5,TGTGCCAGCAGTTACGTGGTTGGCCAGCCCCAGCATTTT,CASSYVVGQPQHF
TRBV4-2,-,-,TRBJ1-1,TGTGCCAGCAGCCAAGATATACTGGTTATGCAGGGTTATAGCACTGAAGCTTTCTTT,CASSQDILVMQGYSTEAFF
TRBV5-5,TRBD2,-,TRBJ2-2,TGTGCCAGCAGCTATACTAGCGGAGGCACCGGGGAGCTGTTTTTT,CASSYTSGGTGELFF
TRBV4-1,TRBD2,-,TRBJ2-5,TGCGCCAGCAGCCAAGATACGGCTAGCGGGGCCGAAAACTCGGCTAAAAAGACCCAGTACTTC,CASSQDTASGAENSAKKTQYF
TRBV5-5,-,-,TRBJ1-2,TGTGCCAGCAGCCCTCTCGAATATGGCTACACCTTC,CASSPLEYGYTF
TRBV11-3,-,-,TRBJ2-2,TGTGCCAGCAGCTTAGATGGCCCCACCGGGGAGCTGTTTTTT,CASSLDGPTGELFF
TRBV6-1,-,-,TRBJ2-7,TGTGCCAGCAGCGTGACAGGATCCGAGCAGTACTTC,CASSVTGSEQYF
TRBV19,-,-,TRBJ2-2,TGTGCCAGTAGTTATGCAGGCGCAAACACCGGGGAGCTGTTTTTT,CASSYAGANTGELFF
TRBV5-4,TRBD1,-,TRBJ2-7,TGTGCCAGCAGCTTTGGTCGGGACAGGGCCTACGAGCAGTACTTC,CASSFGRDRAYEQYF
TRBV18,-,-,TRBJ1-4,TGTGCCAGCTCACCCCCTACCGGGGATGAAAAACTGTTTTTT,CASSPPTGDEKLFF
TRBV28,TRBD2,-,TRBJ2-3,TGTGCCAGCAGTTTTTCCCGCGGGGGGACGGGCACAGATACGCAGTATTTT,CASSFSRGGTGTDTQYF
TRBV7-2,-,-,TRBJ2-7,TGTGCCAGCAGCCCAGGCGCTGGGGCAGGGGAGCAGTACTTC,CASSPGAGAGEQYF